This TCR beta chain was recovered during a study of blood T cell repertoires in COVID-19. The repertoire was sequenced with immunoSEQ multiplex PCR; TCRdb's copy has only in-frame clones and lacks some. The data hold about 260,000 clones, with around 83% observed a single time. The sample holds a few counts of this clone. The CDR3 is 14 amino acids. The V and J ends lost 5 bases and 7 bases, in that order; junction bases with no gene match: 3. CDR1 MNHNY and CDR2 SVGAGI come from the germline V gene (reference sequence). The sequenced sample consisted of peripheral blood. The receptor's source is a man aged 18 to 29 with active or convalescent COVID-19. This chain joins TRBV6-6 and TRBJ2-2, with TRBD2 identical over 11 bases. DNA for the CDR3: TGTGCCAGCAGTGCTAGCGGGGGGTACGGGGAGCTGTTTTTT. The encoded protein is CASSASGGYGELFF.